Presented here are 18 T cell receptor beta chains from one specimen sequenced in a study of blood T cell repertoires in COVID-19. Sequenced by immunoSEQ multiplex PCR; TCRdb stores in-frame clones only, minus some. This sample has 200,000 to 250,000 clones; 85% to 90% occur once, and the top ten carry more than 1.5%. The material sequenced was PBMCs or T cells enriched from blood (not recorded which). The receptors shown here come from a middle-aged man who had recovered from COVID-19.

The rearrangement links TRBV6-5 to TRBJ2-7; 7 bases line up with TRBD2. The V segment lost 5 bases and the J segment 2 bases; nucleotides outside the gene matches: 3. CDR1 is MNHEY, CDR2 SVGAGI, per germline. This CDR3 has 13 residues. The CDR3 region is CASSKSGTYEQYF. Written as DNA, the CDR3 is TGTGCCAGCAGTAAAAGCGGGACCTACGAGCAGTACTTC.

Regarding this clone: The conserved final phenylalanine or tryptophan is absent from the CDR3, which likely points to a read error. It is unclear where the CDR3 begins or ends on the DNA, so no DNA is shown, and the CDR3 is as TCRdb lists it. The V call is TRBV30, the J call TRBJ2-7; the DNA was not compared with TRBD1, the D call given in the table. A total of 12 residues make up the CDR3, ends included. Germline V gives CDR1 GTSNPN, CDR2 SVGIG (reference sequence). The CDR3 loop is CACDLLTGTHLL.

V is TRBV28 and J is TRBJ1-5, with TRBD1 matching 9 bases. Unmatched junction bases numbered 4, after V lost 4 bases and J lost 6 bases. Germline V gene lookup returns CDR1 MDHEN and CDR2 SYDVKM. The CDR3 length is 14 residues. DNA for the CDR3: TGTGCCAGCAGTTCGGGACAGGGCGGTCAGCCCCAGCATTTT. Translating gives CASSSGQGGQPQHF.

A note on this clone: The junction and the germline gene differ at one end; a read error may be behind it. The chain joins TRBV14 to TRBJ1-2; D gene unclear. This CDR3 spans 8 amino acids. Per the germline V gene, CDR1 is SGHDN and CDR2 is FVKESK. The CDR3 spells CASSQVEF. In nucleotides, the CDR3 is TGTGCCAGCAGCCAAGTCGAGTTC. Based on the CDR3 plus reference TRBV14 and TRBJ1-2, the full variable domain is EAGVTQFPSHSVIEKGQTVTLRCDPISGHDNLYWYRRVMGKEIKFLLHFVKESKQDESGMPNNRFLAERTGGTYSTLKVQPAELEDSGVYFCASSQVEFGSGTRLTVV.

This clone was observed once. V and J are TRBV30 and TRBJ2-3; D possibly corresponds to TRBD2 (5 bases). V gave up 0 bases and J gave up 9 bases, with 13 bases separating them. This CDR3 has 13 amino acids. From germline, CDR1 is GTSNPN and CDR2 SVGIG (reference sequence). The CDR3 loop reads CAWSVGASKTQYF. The CDR3 nucleotides are TGTGCCTGGAGTGTGGGAGCTAGCAAAACGCAGTATTTT.

The chain uses TRBV13 and TRBJ2-7; 7 nucleotides align to TRBD1. V lost 1 base and J lost 0; bases outside the gene matches: 9. Germline-derived CDR1 and CDR2 are PRHDT and FYEKMQ (reference sequence). CDR3 length equals 17 residues. Here the CDR3 DNA reads TGTGCCAGCAGCTTAGCCCTCCCGACAGGGAGCTCCTACGAGCAGTACTTC. Translated, it gives CASSLALPTGSSYEQYF.

J is TRBJ1-4 and V is TRBV4-1, with D uncertain. Trimming took 4 bases from V and 8 from J, leaving 17 bases between them. There are 15 residues in the CDR3. In germline, CDR1 is MGHRA, CDR2 YSYEKL. The CDR3 DNA sequence: TGCGCCAGCAGCCCAGCCTGGTCGGGTGGGGAAAAACTGTTTTTT. As protein: CASSPAWSGGEKLFF.

This chain joins TRBV27 and TRBJ1-1; D perhaps matches TRBD1 (6 bases). Trimming cost V 4 bases and J 5 bases, with 11 bases left between them. This CDR3 spans 13 amino acids. From germline, CDR1 is MNHEY and CDR2 SMNVEV (reference sequence). CDR3 residues: CASSSTGWTEAFF. For the CDR3, the DNA is TGTGCCAGCAGTTCCACAGGGTGGACTGAAGCTTTCTTT.

This clone appeared a few times. The chain combines TRBV19 with TRBJ1-3, with D perhaps TRBD1 (6 bases). With 7 bases removed from V and 0 bases from J, the gap between germline ends came to 16 bases. The CDR3 contains 16 residues. CDR1 is LNHDA, CDR2 SQIVND, per germline (reference sequence). CDR3 loop: CASKVTGGYSGNTIYF. In DNA, the CDR3 is TGTGCCAGTAAGGTGACAGGCGGCTACTCTGGAAACACCATATATTTT.

The J gene is TRBJ2-7, the V gene TRBV5-6, with TRBD2 matching over 13 bases. There are 17 residues in the CDR3. Germline V gene sequence: CDR1 SGHDT, CDR2 YYEEEE. V lost 0 bases to trimming and J lost 5 bases; unmatched junction nucleotides: 8. The CDR3 reads CASSLEAILAGGDEQYF. CDR3 nucleotide sequence: TGTGCCAGCAGCTTGGAGGCGATACTAGCGGGAGGGGACGAGCAGTACTTC.

The chain couples TRBV7-8 to TRBJ1-5; TRBD1 might be the D (5 bases). Between the trimmed V and J ends, which lost 4 bases and 9 bases, there was a span of 10 bases. Germline V gene lookup returns CDR1 SGHVS and CDR2 FQNEAQ. The CDR3 sequence is 12 residues long. Written as DNA, the CDR3 is TGTGCCAGCAGCTCGGACACGGGGCCCCAGCATTTT. Amino acids: CASSSDTGPQHF.

The chain employs TRBV5-1 and TRBJ1-4; TRBD1 matches at 7 bases. The V segment lost 4 bases and the J segment 7 bases; nucleotides outside the gene matches: 10. The CDR3 is 15 amino acids. Germline-derived CDR1 and CDR2 are SGHRS and YFSETQ. This CDR3 reads CASSGDSRHGEKLFF. CDR3 sequence (DNA): TGCGCCAGCAGCGGGGACAGTCGACATGGTGAAAAACTGTTTTTT.

This clone has just one count. V is TRBV19 and J is TRBJ2-5, with 11 bases that match TRBD1. With 6 bases clipped from V and 4 bases from J, the junction kept 7 bases outside the gene matches. Germline assignment: CDR1 LNHDA and CDR2 SQIVND (reference sequence). This CDR3 is 15 amino acids long. CDR3 loop: CASSPRTGGLETQYF. In nucleotides, the CDR3 is TGTGCCAGTAGCCCCCGGACAGGGGGCTTAGAGACCCAGTACTTC.

This clone was seen only once. This sequence joins TRBV5-1 and TRBJ2-3, with 8 bases lining up with TRBD2. The CDR3 runs 14 residues. V shed 8 bases and J 0 bases; nucleotides not matched to a gene: 5. The germline gives CDR1 SGHRS, CDR2 YFSETQ. In nucleotides, the CDR3 is TGCGCCAGTAAACTAGCGGTCAGCACAGATACGCAGTATTTT. Its protein product is CASKLAVSTDTQYF.

The chain carries TRBV29-1 and TRBJ1-3; D ambiguous. Between the trimmed V and J ends, which lost 4 bases and 1 base, there was a span of 5 bases. This CDR3 contains 12 residues. Germline CDR1 is SQVTM and CDR2 is ANQGSEA. CDR3 region: CSVGISGNTIYF. CDR3 DNA: TGCAGCGTTGGTATTTCTGGAAACACCATATATTTT.

V gene TRBV4-3 combines with J gene TRBJ1-1; tentatively, D is TRBD1 (6 bases). The CDR3 spans 15 residues. The germline V gene has CDR1 LGHNA and CDR2 YSLEER. V lost 1 base, J lost 5 bases, and 14 bases lay in between. The CDR3 bases are TGCGCCAGCAGCCAAGCCAGAGGGGGAAGGACTGAAGCTTTCTTT. It specifies CASSQARGGRTEAFF.

The genes are TRBV19 and TRBJ2-4, with D possibly matching TRBD1 (6 bases). The CDR3 is made up of 16 amino acids. V was shortened by 5 bases and J by 3 bases, with 17 bases between the two germline ends. CDR1 LNHDA and CDR2 SQIVND come from the germline V gene (reference sequence). CDR3 sequence: CASSVQGALVKNIQYF. In nucleotides, the CDR3 is TGTGCCAGTAGTGTACAGGGCGCGTTAGTCAAAAACATTCAGTACTTC.

This clone showed up just once. V is TRBV19 and J is TRBJ1-5, with 7 bases matching TRBD1. J was trimmed by 0 bases and V by 6 bases; bases with no gene match: 11. The CDR3 runs to 17 residues. The germline CDR1 and CDR2 sequences are LNHDA and SQIVND (reference sequence). The CDR3 DNA sequence: TGTGCCAGTAGGAACTCCGGGACAGCATATAGCAATCAGCCCCAGCATTTT. Translation: CASRNSGTAYSNQPQHF.